This T cell receptor (beta chain) emerged from a study of beta chain features in type 1 diabetes. Study overall: All of the samples together had 107,917,701 sorted cells examined.

Germline loops: CDR1 LNHDA, CDR2 SQIVND (reference sequence). Trimming stripped 9 bases from V and 0 bases from J, with 12 bases between. CDR3 length: 14 residues. What was sequenced were expressed TCRB transcripts, since all of the isolated RNA had been reverse transcribed. Assay: immunoSEQ multiplex PCR; the TCRdb copy retains only in-frame clones and omits some. The sample holds under 250,000 clones, roughly an eighth seen once. This TCR came from a woman aged 40-49 years in good health. This rearrangement joins TRBV19 to TRBJ1-3; D unresolved. The sample was naive CD4+ T cells from blood. In DNA form, the CDR3 reads TGTGCCAGCATTCGACAATCCTCTGGAAACACCATATATTTT. Amino acids: CASIRQSSGNTIYF. The complete variable domain, with remaining parts taken from reference TRBV19 and TRBJ1-3, reads DGGITQSPKYLFRKEGQNVTLSCEQNLNHDAMYWYRQDPGQGLRLIYYSQIVNDFQKGDIAEGYSVSREKKESFPLTVTSAQKNPTAFYLCASIRQSSGNTIYFGEGSWLTVV.